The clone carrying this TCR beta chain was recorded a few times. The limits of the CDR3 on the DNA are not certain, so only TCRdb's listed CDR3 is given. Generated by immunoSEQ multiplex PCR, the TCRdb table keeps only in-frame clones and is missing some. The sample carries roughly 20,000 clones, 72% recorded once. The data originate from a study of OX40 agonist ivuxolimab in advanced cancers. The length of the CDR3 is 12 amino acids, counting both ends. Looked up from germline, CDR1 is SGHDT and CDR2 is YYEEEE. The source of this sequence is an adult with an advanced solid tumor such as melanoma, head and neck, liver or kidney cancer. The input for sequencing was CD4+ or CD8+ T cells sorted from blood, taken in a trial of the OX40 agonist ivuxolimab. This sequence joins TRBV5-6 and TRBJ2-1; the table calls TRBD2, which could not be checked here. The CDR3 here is CASSFGPGEQFF.